The 23 T cell receptor beta chains below come from one sample, sequenced in a study of cytomegalovirus exposure and HLA in healthy donors. PCR used 60 Vbeta primers and 13 Jbeta primers. Measured with immunoSEQ multiplex PCR; TCRdb has only the in-frame clones, and not every one. Of 150,000 or so clones listed, roughly 77% are singletons. The sample consisted of PBMCs. The receptor source for this set is a man aged 18 to 35 in good health and CMV-seropositive.

The V call is TRBV28, the J call TRBJ1-2, with D possibly being TRBD1 (5 bases). V was trimmed by 1 base and J by 4 bases, leaving 13 bases between them. Per the germline V gene, CDR1 is MDHEN and CDR2 is SYDVKM. The CDR3 is 15 amino acids. The CDR3 region has the DNA TGTGCCAGCAGTTTATCGAACAGGCTGGGCTATGGCTACACCTTC. Amino acid sequence: CASSLSNRLGYGYTF.

Remarks on this clone: An end of the junction does not agree with germline; a read error may underlie this. The V and J genes are TRBV7-6 and TRBJ2-1; possibly TRBD2 for D (7 bases). This CDR3 is 17 amino acids long. Germline V gene data show CDR1 as SGHVS and CDR2 as FNYEAQ. CDR3 sequence reads: CASSLGLRGASFNEQFF. Written as DNA, the CDR3 is TGTGCCAGCAGCTTAGGGCTCCGGGGGGCCTCCTTCAATGAGCAGTTCTTC.

The rearrangement uses TRBV10-3 and TRBJ1-2; TRBD1 might be the D (5 bases). This CDR3 has 14 residues. V lost 2 bases and J 4 bases, leaving 11 bases between the germline ends. In germline, CDR1 is ENHRY, CDR2 SYGVKD. DNA for the CDR3: TGTGCCATCAGTGAGAAGACAGATTTCTATGGCTACACCTTC. Protein sequence: CAISEKTDFYGYTF.

The V gene is TRBV11-2, the J gene TRBJ2-2; D uncertain. Per germline, CDR1 SGHAT and CDR2 FQNNGV. V gave up 4 bases and J gave up 1 base, with 10 bases separating them. The CDR3 is 15 residues long. The CDR3 DNA reads TGTGCCAGCAGCTCCCTATCTATGAACACCGGGGAGCTGTTTTTT. It encodes CASSSLSMNTGELFF.

V and J are TRBV5-8 and TRBJ1-5; 7 bases are shared with TRBD1. This CDR3 contains 15 residues. From germline, CDR1 is SGHTS and CDR2 YDEGEE. V shed 4 bases, J shed 1 base, and the junction held 5 bases outside the gene matches. Written as DNA, the CDR3 is TGTGCCAGCAGCGCAGGGACAGTCAGCAATCAGCCCCAGCATTTT. Translated, it gives CASSAGTVSNQPQHF.

The chain carries TRBV7-9 and TRBJ1-1; maybe TRBD1 (5 bases). V lost 2 bases to trimming and J lost 5 bases, with 15 bases between them. The CDR3 is 15 residues long. CDR1 SEHNR and CDR2 FQNEAQ come from the germline V gene (reference sequence). CDR3 residues: CASSLYQGGKTEAFF. The CDR3 nucleotides are TGTGCCAGCAGCTTATATCAGGGCGGTAAAACTGAAGCTTTCTTT.

V gene TRBV4-1 combines with J gene TRBJ2-2; 11 positions match TRBD2. With V trimmed by 2 bases and J by 5 bases, 7 bases remained unmatched. From germline, CDR1 is MGHRA and CDR2 YSYEKL. CDR3 length: 17 amino acids. This CDR3 reads CASSQTLAGEGTGELFF. CDR3 coding DNA: TGCGCCAGCAGCCAAACACTAGCGGGAGAGGGGACCGGGGAGCTGTTTTTT.

The chain employs TRBV5-1 and TRBJ2-5; TRBD1 aligns across 8 bases. The germline gives CDR1 SGHRS, CDR2 YFSETQ. V dropped 4 bases and J dropped 4; count of bases not matched to a gene: 6. There are 14 residues in the CDR3. CDR3 in amino acids: CASSNPDRGETQYF. The CDR3 DNA reads as TGCGCCAGCAGCAACCCCGACAGGGGAGAGACCCAGTACTTC.

The chain combines TRBV7-6 with TRBJ1-5, with a tentative D call TRBD1 (5 bases). V was pared by 1 base and J by 0 bases, with 7 bases between. Germline CDR1 SGHVS, CDR2 FNYEAQ. The CDR3 runs to 15 residues. CDR3 residues: CASSLGTNSNQPQHF. As DNA, the CDR3 is TGTGCCAGCAGCTTAGGGACAAATAGCAATCAGCCCCAGCATTTT.

This chain uses TRBV7-8 with TRBJ2-3; D uncertain. Trimming took off 2 bases at V and 4 bases at J, with 10 bases between the two ends. Germline V CDR1 and CDR2: SGHVS, FQNEAQ. The CDR3 runs 14 residues. The CDR3 DNA follows: TGTGCCAGCAGCTTACGATTAGCTTCAGATACGCAGTATTTT. Amino acids: CASSLRLASDTQYF.

Only a few counts were recorded for this clone. An end of the junction does not agree with germline; a read error may underlie this. The rearrangement links TRBV7-9 to TRBJ2-3; D unresolved. The germline V gene has CDR1 SEHNR and CDR2 FQNEAQ (reference sequence). The length of the CDR3 is 12 residues. CDR3 DNA: TGTTCCAGCAGCTTAGTATCAGATACGCAGTATTTT. It translates to CSSSLVSDTQYF.

This sequence joins TRBV4-1 and TRBJ1-6; no definite D call. Trimming stripped 2 bases from V and 8 bases from J, with 13 bases between. Germline assignment: CDR1 MGHRA and CDR2 YSYEKL. The CDR3 has 15 residues. The CDR3 coding sequence is TGCGCCAGCAGCCAATCCGGGAGAGACCATTCACCCCTCCACTTT. Protein: CASSQSGRDHSPLHF.

The genes are TRBV19 and TRBJ1-1; 10 bases match TRBD1. CDR1 is LNHDA and CDR2 is SQIVND in the germline V gene (reference sequence). The CDR3 runs to 15 residues. With V trimmed by 4 bases and J by 2 bases, 4 bases remained unmatched. CDR3 amino acids: CASSTQTGGNTEAFF. The CDR3 region has the DNA TGTGCCAGTAGTACCCAGACAGGGGGCAACACTGAAGCTTTCTTT. The full variable domain, with the rest looked up from reference TRBV19 and TRBJ1-1, is DGGITQSPKYLFRKEGQNVTLSCEQNLNHDAMYWYRQDPGQGLRLIYYSQIVNDFQKGDIAEGYSVSREKKESFPLTVTSAQKNPTAFYLCASSTQTGGNTEAFFGQGTRLTVV.

Only a few counts were recorded for this clone. The rearrangement links TRBV5-4 to TRBJ2-5; D possibly corresponds to TRBD1 (5 bases). Between the trimmed V and J ends, which lost 0 bases and 4 bases, there was a span of 10 bases. The length of the CDR3 is 14 residues. Per germline, CDR1 SGHNT and CDR2 YYREEE (reference sequence). CDR3 DNA: TGTGCCAGCAGCTTGGAAGGGGTTCTAGAGACCCAGTACTTC. Protein product: CASSLEGVLETQYF.

V and J are TRBV19 and TRBJ1-1, with D possibly being TRBD1 (6 bases). Looked up from germline, CDR1 is LNHDA and CDR2 is SQIVND (reference sequence). With 4 bases removed from V and 5 bases from J, the gap between germline ends came to 20 bases. The CDR3 consists of 16 residues. The CDR3 region has the DNA TGTGCCAGTAGTAAAGGGGGGGGCACCGTGTATACTGAAGCTTTCTTT. It translates to CASSKGGGTVYTEAFF.

This chain uses TRBV9 with TRBJ1-2, with no clear D. Germline lookup yields CDR1 SGDLS and CDR2 YYNGEE. The CDR3 contains 14 residues. Trimming took off 1 base at V and 3 bases at J, with 10 bases between the two ends. In DNA, the CDR3 is TGTGCCAGCAGCGTAACTTCAGGTGACTATGGCTACACCTTC. This sequence encodes CASSVTSGDYGYTF. Variable domain in full (rest from reference TRBV9 and TRBJ1-2): DSGVTQTPKHLITATGQRVTLRCSPRSGDLSVYWYQQSLDQGLQFLIQYYNGEERAKGNILERFSAQQFPDLHSELNLSSLELGDSALYFCASSVTSGDYGYTFGSGTRLTVV.

The chain has TRBV30 and TRBJ2-6; 9 nucleotides agree with TRBD1. The ends lost 8 bases at V and 0 bases at J; junction bases unmatched: 5. The CDR3 covers 15 residues. Per germline, CDR1 GTSNPN and CDR2 SVGIG (reference sequence). CDR3 nucleotides: TGTGCCCGGTGGGACAGGGTCTCTGGGGCCAACGTCCTGACTTTC. Translating gives CARWDRVSGANVLTF.

The rearrangement joins TRBV7-2 to TRBJ1-2; no reliable D call. Germline CDR1 SGHTA, CDR2 FQGNSA. The CDR3 has 15 amino acids. Trimming cost V 0 bases and J 5 bases, with 13 bases left between them. For the CDR3, the DNA is TGTGCCAGCAGCTTAGCGCTCCGGGATGGTTATGGCTACACCTTC. Residues: CASSLALRDGYGYTF.

The chain carries TRBV7-2 and TRBJ2-1, with D maybe TRBD2 (5 bases). Germline V gene sequence: CDR1 SGHTA, CDR2 FQGNSA. The CDR3 loop spans 15 amino acids. The V end lost 1 base, the J end lost 10 bases, and 17 bases lay between the germline ends. CDR3 amino acids: CASSLVPGSTGEQFF. Here the CDR3 DNA reads TGTGCCAGCAGCTTAGTACCTGGCTCCACGGGGGAGCAGTTCTTC.

The chain is built from TRBV19 and TRBJ2-3; 7 nucleotides agree with TRBD2. The germline V gene encodes CDR1 LNHDA and CDR2 SQIVND (reference sequence). This CDR3 is 16 amino acids long. V shed 1 base and J 0 bases; nucleotides not matched to a gene: 4. CDR3 DNA sequence: TGTGCCAGTAGTATAGGGAGCGGGATGAGCACAGATACGCAGTATTTT. Its translation: CASSIGSGMSTDTQYF.

V usage is TRBV28 and J usage is TRBJ2-5, with D possibly TRBD2 on 6 matching bases. Trimming took 7 bases from V and 0 from J, leaving 18 bases between them. Germline V CDR1 and CDR2: MDHEN, SYDVKM. The CDR3 is made up of 16 amino acids. The DNA for the CDR3 is TGTGCCAGCACCCAAAGGGGTAGCGGATACCAAGAGACCCAGTACTTC. As protein: CASTQRGSGYQETQYF.

The chain uses TRBV6-4 and TRBJ2-3; TRBD2 is a possible D gene (6 bases). The CDR3 has 14 amino acids. Looked up from germline, CDR1 is MRHNA and CDR2 is SNTAGT. V lost 2 bases and J 0 bases, leaving 6 bases between the germline ends. The CDR3 protein is CASSDGTSTDTQYF. The CDR3 nucleotides are TGTGCCAGCAGTGACGGGACTAGCACAGATACGCAGTATTTT.

Here the CDR3 reads CASSPAGGMAEAFF. The CDR3, as DNA: TGTGCCAGCAGCCCAGCAGGGGGCATGGCTGAAGCTTTCTTT. The V call is TRBV27, the J call TRBJ1-1; TRBD1 agrees at 8 bases. The V segment lost 6 bases and the J segment 6 bases; nucleotides outside the gene matches: 9. Germline V gene lookup returns CDR1 MNHEY and CDR2 SMNVEV (reference sequence). This CDR3 contains 14 residues.